A selection of T cell receptor beta chains follows, all from one sample in a study of blood T cell repertoires in COVID-19. Assay: immunoSEQ multiplex PCR; the TCRdb copy retains only in-frame clones and omits some. Of 200,000 to 300,000 clones listed, around four fifths are singletons. The sample comprised peripheral blood. The receptors here all came from a man aged 50-60 years with acute or convalescent COVID-19. CDR3s include the opening cysteine and the closing phenylalanine or tryptophan. The order of the fields is CDR3 protein, CDR3 DNA, J gene, D gene, clone size, V gene, CDR3 length. D genes are given only for firm matches. Clone size is stated in some rows and not others, as once, few, many or a class when expanded.

cdr3_aa: CASSVDGTGFDEQFF
cdr3_nt: TGTGCCAGCAGCGTAGACGGGACAGGTTTTGACGAGCAGTTCTTC
j_call: TRBJ2-1
d_call: TRBD1
clone_size: .
v_call: TRBV9
cdr3_length: 15

cdr3_aa: CASSPMTKGVGYTF
cdr3_nt: TGTGCCAGCAGCCCAATGACAAAGGGGGTCGGCTACACCTTC
j_call: TRBJ1-2
d_call: .
clone_size: .
v_call: TRBV3-1/TRBV3-2
cdr3_length: 14

cdr3_aa: CASSYGYGDNQPQHF
cdr3_nt: TGTGCCAGCAGTTACGGGTACGGGGATAATCAGCCCCAGCATTTT
j_call: TRBJ1-5
d_call: .
clone_size: .
v_call: TRBV6-5
cdr3_length: 15

cdr3_aa: CASSEAGAAGELFF
cdr3_nt: TGTGCCAGCAGTGAGGCAGGGGCCGCCGGGGAGCTGTTTTTT
j_call: TRBJ2-2
d_call: .
clone_size: .
v_call: TRBV6-1
cdr3_length: 14

cdr3_aa: CAWGQELGLQALHF
cdr3_nt: TGTGCCTGGGGCCAGGAACTGGGACTACAGGCCCTCCACTTT
j_call: TRBJ1-6
d_call: .
clone_size: .
v_call: TRBV30
cdr3_length: 14

cdr3_aa: CASSLARSSGNTIYF
cdr3_nt: TGTGCCAGCAGCTTAGCCCGCAGCTCTGGAAACACCATATATTTT
j_call: TRBJ1-3
d_call: .
clone_size: .
v_call: TRBV7-9
cdr3_length: 15

cdr3_aa: CASSYGGGAGNTIYF
cdr3_nt: TGTGCCAGCAGTTACGGGGGGGGTGCAGGAAACACCATATATTTT
j_call: TRBJ1-3
d_call: .
clone_size: .
v_call: TRBV6-5
cdr3_length: 15

cdr3_aa: CASSVDQGWGEKLFF
cdr3_nt: TGTGCCAGCAGCGTAGATCAGGGCTGGGGTGAAAAACTGTTTTTT
j_call: TRBJ1-4
d_call: .
clone_size: .
v_call: TRBV9
cdr3_length: 15

cdr3_aa: CASSLDGGSYNSPLHF
cdr3_nt: TGTGCCAGCAGCTTGGACGGAGGGTCCTATAATTCACCCCTCCACTTT
j_call: TRBJ1-6
d_call: .
clone_size: .
v_call: TRBV5-6
cdr3_length: 16

cdr3_aa: CASRSPGPSNQPQHF
cdr3_nt: TGTGCCAGCAGATCTCCGGGTCCTAGCAATCAGCCCCAGCATTTT
j_call: TRBJ1-5
d_call: .
clone_size: .
v_call: TRBV6-5
cdr3_length: 15

cdr3_aa: CASSFVSGGGGYTF
cdr3_nt: TGTGCCAGCAGTTTTGTTTCCGGGGGTGGCGGCTACACCTTC
j_call: TRBJ1-2
d_call: .
clone_size: .
v_call: TRBV6-5
cdr3_length: 14

cdr3_aa: CASSLGPDGYTF
cdr3_nt: TGTGCCAGCAGCTTAGGTCCCGATGGCTACACCTTC
j_call: TRBJ1-2
d_call: .
clone_size: .
v_call: TRBV7-9
cdr3_length: 12

cdr3_aa: CASSLGGLYGYTF
cdr3_nt: TGTGCCAGCAGTTTGGGAGGACTGTATGGCTACACCTTC
j_call: TRBJ1-2
d_call: .
clone_size: .
v_call: TRBV28
cdr3_length: 13

cdr3_aa: CASSSAGTEANTEAFF
cdr3_nt: TGCGCCAGCAGCTCGGCCGGGACAGAGGCGAACACTGAAGCTTTCTTT
j_call: TRBJ1-1
d_call: TRBD1
clone_size: .
v_call: TRBV5-1
cdr3_length: 16

cdr3_aa: CASSLALRQPQHF
cdr3_nt: TGTGCCAGCAGCTTAGCGTTACGGCAGCCCCAGCATTTT
j_call: TRBJ1-5
d_call: .
clone_size: .
v_call: TRBV7-2
cdr3_length: 13

cdr3_aa: CASSFEYSSYNEQFF
cdr3_nt: TGTGCCAGCAGCTTCGAGTACTCATCGTACAATGAGCAGTTCTTC
j_call: TRBJ2-1
d_call: .
clone_size: .
v_call: TRBV7-9
cdr3_length: 15

cdr3_aa: CASSPRDSDKAFF
cdr3_nt: TGCGCCAGCAGCCCCCGAGACAGTGACAAAGCTTTCTTT
j_call: TRBJ1-1
d_call: .
clone_size: .
v_call: TRBV5-1
cdr3_length: 13

cdr3_aa: CASSLRVGEQYF
cdr3_nt: TGTGCCAGCAGTTTACGGGTTGGCGAGCAGTACTTC
j_call: TRBJ2-7
d_call: .
clone_size: .
v_call: TRBV28
cdr3_length: 12

cdr3_aa: CASASRDTQYF
cdr3_nt: TGTGCTAGTGCCTCTCGAGATACGCAGTATTTT
j_call: TRBJ2-3
d_call: .
clone_size: .
v_call: TRBV12-5
cdr3_length: 11

cdr3_aa: CASSLTGGTDTQYF
cdr3_nt: TGTGCCAGCAGCTTGACAGGGGGCACAGATACGCAGTATTTT
j_call: TRBJ2-3
d_call: TRBD1
clone_size: .
v_call: TRBV7-3
cdr3_length: 14

cdr3_aa: CASSQETGDRYGYTF
cdr3_nt: TGTGCCAGCAGCCAAGAGACGGGAGACAGATATGGCTACACCTTC
j_call: TRBJ1-2
d_call: .
clone_size: .
v_call: TRBV14
cdr3_length: 15

cdr3_aa: CASTRGARTEAFF
cdr3_nt: TGTGCCAGCACCCGGGGGGCCCGTACTGAAGCTTTCTTT
j_call: TRBJ1-1
d_call: .
clone_size: .
v_call: TRBV12-3/TRBV12-4
cdr3_length: 13

cdr3_aa: CASSALGGGDEKLFF
cdr3_nt: TGTGCCAGCAGTGCCTTGGGGGGTGGTGATGAAAAACTGTTTTTT
j_call: TRBJ1-4
d_call: .
clone_size: .
v_call: TRBV28
cdr3_length: 15

cdr3_aa: CAISGVGAAYEQYF
cdr3_nt: TGTGCCATCAGTGGGGTGGGAGCGGCCTACGAGCAGTACTTC
j_call: TRBJ2-7
d_call: .
clone_size: .
v_call: TRBV10-3
cdr3_length: 14

cdr3_aa: CASMDPTGVREKLFF
cdr3_nt: TGTGCCAGCATGGATCCGACAGGGGTTAGGGAAAAACTGTTTTTT
j_call: TRBJ1-4
d_call: TRBD1
clone_size: .
v_call: TRBV2
cdr3_length: 15

cdr3_aa: CASSLTSGGFYEQYF
cdr3_nt: TGCGCCAGCAGCTTGACTAGCGGGGGGTTCTACGAGCAGTACTTC
j_call: TRBJ2-7
d_call: TRBD2
clone_size: .
v_call: TRBV5-1
cdr3_length: 15

cdr3_aa: CAWSRDRPYGYTF
cdr3_nt: TGTGCCTGGAGTCGGGACAGACCCTATGGCTACACCTTC
j_call: TRBJ1-2
d_call: TRBD1
clone_size: few
v_call: TRBV30
cdr3_length: 13

cdr3_aa: CASSQGQLRGYGYTF
cdr3_nt: TGCGCCAGCAGCCAGGGACAGCTCCGCGGCTATGGCTACACCTTC
j_call: TRBJ1-2
d_call: TRBD1
clone_size: .
v_call: TRBV5-1
cdr3_length: 15

cdr3_aa: CASRYAGQGDEKLFF
cdr3_nt: TGTGCCAGCAGATACGCAGGACAGGGGGATGAAAAACTGTTTTTT
j_call: TRBJ1-4
d_call: TRBD1
clone_size: .
v_call: TRBV27
cdr3_length: 15

cdr3_aa: CASTGTSGNNEQFF
cdr3_nt: TGTGCCAGCACCGGGACTAGCGGCAACAATGAGCAGTTCTTC
j_call: TRBJ2-1
d_call: TRBD2
clone_size: .
v_call: TRBV11-1
cdr3_length: 14

cdr3_aa: CASSLSTGDEQYF
cdr3_nt: TGCGCCAGCAGCTTGAGTACGGGAGACGAGCAGTACTTC
j_call: TRBJ2-7
d_call: .
clone_size: .
v_call: TRBV5-1
cdr3_length: 13

cdr3_aa: CASSLRDFNSPLHF
cdr3_nt: TGTGCCAGCAGCTTAAGAGACTTTAATTCACCCCTCCACTTT
j_call: TRBJ1-6
d_call: .
clone_size: .
v_call: TRBV11-1
cdr3_length: 14

cdr3_aa: CASSTKGLRPQHF
cdr3_nt: TGTGCCAGCAGTACCAAGGGACTGCGGCCCCAGCATTTT
j_call: TRBJ1-5
d_call: .
clone_size: .
v_call: TRBV12-3/TRBV12-4
cdr3_length: 13

cdr3_aa: CASSIGGTGTSYEQYF
cdr3_nt: TGTGCCAGTAGTATTGGCGGGACAGGGACCTCCTACGAGCAGTACTTC
j_call: TRBJ2-7
d_call: TRBD1
clone_size: .
v_call: TRBV19
cdr3_length: 16

cdr3_aa: CATAGTGTYEQYF
cdr3_nt: TGTGCCACCGCCGGGACAGGGACCTACGAGCAGTACTTC
j_call: TRBJ2-7
d_call: TRBD1
clone_size: .
v_call: TRBV19
cdr3_length: 13